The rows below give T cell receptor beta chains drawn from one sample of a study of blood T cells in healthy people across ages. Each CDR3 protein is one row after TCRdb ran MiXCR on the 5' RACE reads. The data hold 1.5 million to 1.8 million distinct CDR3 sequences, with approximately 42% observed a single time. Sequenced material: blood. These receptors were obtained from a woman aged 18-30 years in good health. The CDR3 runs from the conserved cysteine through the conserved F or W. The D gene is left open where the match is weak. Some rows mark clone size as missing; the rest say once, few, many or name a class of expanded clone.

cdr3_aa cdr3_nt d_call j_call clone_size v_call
CSATPGRLNEKLFF TGCAGTGCTACCCCCGGTCGGCTTAATGAAAAACTGTTTTTT . TRBJ1-4 . TRBV20-1
CSAWGQPLEETQYF TGCAGTGCTTGGGGACAGCCCCTCGAGGAGACCCAGTACTTC TRBD1 TRBJ2-5 few TRBV20-1
CSARKTGLYNEQFF TGCAGTGCTAGAAAGACAGGGCTCTACAATGAGCAGTTCTTC TRBD1 TRBJ2-1 . TRBV20-1
CASSFTALTYEQYF TGTGCCAGCAGCTTTACGGCTTTAACCTACGAGCAGTACTTC . TRBJ2-7 . TRBV7-9
CVSSQEWGQETQYF TGTGTCAGCAGCCAAGAGTGGGGGCAAGAGACCCAGTACTTC . TRBJ2-5 . TRBV14
CASSQDGQPNEKLFF TGTGCCAGCAGCCAGGATGGGCAGCCTAATGAAAAACTGTTTTTT . TRBJ1-4 . TRBV4-2
CASSHAGTGVKFF TGTGCCAGCAGCCATGCAGGGACTGGTGTCAAGTTCTTC . TRBJ2-1 few TRBV14
CASLSGGYTF TGTGCCTCCTTGAGCGGCGGCTACACCTTC . TRBJ1-2 . TRBV24-1
CASSLLGRVTYNEQFF TGTGCCAGCAGTTTATTGGGCAGGGTTACCTACAATGAGCAGTTCTTC . TRBJ2-1 . TRBV28
CASSSRGISYNEQFF TGTGCCAGCAGCTCCAGGGGAATTTCCTACAATGAGCAGTTCTTC . TRBJ2-1 . TRBV3-1
CSATPAGLSYNEQFF TGCAGTGCCACCCCCGCGGGACTTTCCTACAATGAGCAGTTCTTC . TRBJ2-1 . TRBV20-1
CASSLVVSTGELFF TGTGCCAGCAGCTTAGTAGTCTCCACCGGGGAGCTGTTTTTT . TRBJ2-2 few TRBV11-2
CASSYWWGGNERAQYF TGTGCCAGCAGTTACTGGTGGGGCGGGAACGAGAGGGCGCAGTATTTT . TRBJ2-3 few TRBV6-2/TRBV6-3
CASSSSGTGRTGELFF TGTGCCAGCAGCTCCTCCGGGACAGGGCGGACCGGGGAGCTGTTTTTT TRBD1 TRBJ2-2 . TRBV7-2
CASSDPDRGDYRGYTF TGTGCCAGCAGTGATCCGGACAGGGGCGATTATAGAGGCTACACCTTC TRBD1 TRBJ1-2 few TRBV25-1
CAWSTGTGINEQYF TGTGCCTGGTCTACCGGGACAGGGATAAACGAGCAGTACTTC TRBD1 TRBJ2-7 few TRBV30
CASSDSGRSSYNEQYF TGTGCCAGCAGTGACTCCGGTAGGAGCTCCTACAATGAGCAGTACTTC . TRBJ2-7 . TRBV6-4
CASGFYPRDHNEQFF TGTGCCAGCGGCTTCTACCCCCGGGACCACAATGAGCAGTTCTTC . TRBJ2-1 . TRBV7-2
CSANDRRNYGYTF TGCAGTGCTAACGACAGGCGTAACTATGGCTACACCTTC . TRBJ1-2 . TRBV20-1
CSASRQAGNEKLFF TGCAGTGCTTCGCGACAGGCGGGGAATGAAAAACTGTTTTTT . TRBJ1-4 . TRBV20-1
CASSLWQGEQYF TGTGCCAGCAGCTTATGGCAGGGCGAGCAGTACTTC . TRBJ2-7 . TRBV7-9
CASSVLGQGAVHMNTEAFF TGTGCCAGCAGCGTCCTAGGACAGGGGGCTGTACACATGAACACTGAAGCTTTCTTT TRBD1 TRBJ1-1 . TRBV7-9
CSAQRQSSYNSPLHF TGCAGTGCGCAAAGACAGAGCTCCTATAATTCACCCCTCCACTTT . TRBJ1-6 . TRBV20-1
CASSLSITGLGDEQYF TGTGCCAGCAGTTTATCGATAACAGGGCTAGGCGATGAGCAGTACTTC . TRBJ2-5 . TRBV27
CASRNSRGPHNEQFF TGTGCCAGCAGAAACTCTCGCGGACCACACAATGAGCAGTTCTTC . TRBJ2-1 few TRBV2
CASSQGTSGTGELFF TGCGCCAGCAGCCAAGGGACTAGCGGCACCGGGGAGCTGTTTTTT TRBD2 TRBJ2-2 few TRBV4-3
CASKEQGAPTYGYTF TGTGCCAGCAAGGAACAGGGTGCGCCAACTTATGGCTACACCTTC . TRBJ1-2 once TRBV28
CASSFAPGASTDTQYF TGTGCCAGCAGCTTCGCCCCCGGGGCTAGCACAGATACGCAGTATTTT . TRBJ2-3 few TRBV7-8
CASSELQGRESYEQYF TGTGCCAGCAGTGAGCTACAGGGGAGGGAAAGCTACGAGCAGTACTTC . TRBJ2-7 . TRBV25-1